Below are 6 T cell receptor beta chains sequenced from a single sample in a study of T cells in Graves' hyperthyroidism and ophthalmopathy. Amplified TCR beta CDR3 regions came from RNA transcripts. In the first-round RT-PCR of the TCR CDR3, the HTBI primer set was used. In TCRdb, the multiplex PCR reads were re-called with MiXCR into one record per CDR3 protein. In the table there are about 540,000 distinct CDR3 sequences, roughly 50% of which are singletons. Sequenced material: peripheral blood or thyroid tissue (not recorded which). These receptors were taken from a woman in her late teens or twenties with Graves' hyperthyroidism.

This sequence joins TRBV28 and TRBJ2-5; D is undetermined. Germline values: CDR1 MDHEN, CDR2 SYDVKM. Trimming left V 3 bases short and J 2 bases short, with 7 bases between. The CDR3 covers 13 residues. The CDR3 protein is CASSLLIQETQYF. The DNA for the CDR3 is TGTGCCAGCAGTTTGCTCATACAAGAGACCCAGTACTTC.

This clonotype was picked up many times. The chain joins TRBV2 to TRBJ2-2; perhaps TRBD2 as D (5 bases). There are 14 residues in the CDR3. The germline CDR1 and CDR2 sequences are SNHLY and FYNNEI. Trimming took 5 bases from V and 3 from J, leaving 10 bases between them. CDR3: CASSRNGDTGELFF. The CDR3 nucleotides are TGTGCCAGCAGTCGAAACGGGGACACCGGGGAGCTGTTTTTT.

This clonotype showed up many times. V is TRBV19 and J is TRBJ1-5; D unresolved. The germline V gene encodes CDR1 LNHDA and CDR2 SQIVND (reference sequence). The CDR3 contains 14 residues. The V and J ends lost 5 bases and 3 bases respectively, with 11 bases between them. The CDR3 nucleotides are TGTGCCAGTAGTCCCCGAAGAATCAATCAGCCCCAGCATTTT. Translation: CASSPRRINQPQHF.

The genes are TRBV24-1 and TRBJ1-5; D not resolved. Germline V gene data show CDR1 as KGHDR and CDR2 as SFDVKD. Trimming left V 5 bases short and J 14 bases short, with 21 bases between. This CDR3 has 14 residues. CDR3 region: CATSGHRGIYNEHF. CDR3 coding DNA: TGTGCCACCAGTGGTCACCGAGGGATCTACAATGAGCATTTT.

Of note for this clonotype: A single base separates this from a much larger clone, so it may be a read error. The chain employs TRBV7-6 and TRBJ1-4; D is uncertain. From germline, CDR1 is SGHVS and CDR2 FNYEAQ. CDR3 length equals 13 residues. CDR3 nucleotide sequence: TGTGCCTGCAGCTTGATCGGAAATGAAAAACTGTTTTTT. Protein product: CACSLIGNEKLFF.

About this clonotype itself: No conserved phenylalanine or tryptophan ends this CDR3, so it is likely a read error. No DNA is shown, since the ends of the CDR3 on it are uncertain; the CDR3 is the one TCRdb lists. The rearrangement links TRBV20-1 to TRBJ2-7. 8 amino acids form the CDR3, both terminal residues included. Germline-derived CDR1 and CDR2 are DFQATT and SNEGSKA (reference sequence). The CDR3 sequence: CSARTGYN.